A single sample is the source of the 10 T cell receptor beta chains below, sequenced in a study of blood T cell repertoires in COVID-19. TCRdb's copy holds only in-frame clones and misses some; the assay was immunoSEQ multiplex PCR. The repertoire includes 80,000 to 95,000 clones, roughly 90% of them detected once, and approximately 2.9% sits in the top ten. Sequencing used peripheral blood. Receptors were obtained from a woman between 45 and 65 years old with active or convalescent COVID-19.

The sample holds one count of this clone. This rearrangement joins TRBV7-2 to TRBJ2-1; possible D gene TRBD1, 6 bases. The CDR3 covers 15 residues. CDR1 and CDR2 from the germline V gene are SGHTA and FQGNSA. Deletions cut 7 bases from V and 8 bases from J, with 21 bases between. The CDR3 here is CASTKGTYPTDEQFF. The CDR3 DNA sequence: TGTGCCAGCACCAAGGGGACATATCCGACCGATGAGCAGTTCTTC.

This clone has more than one count but fewer than ten. This chain joins TRBV19 and TRBJ1-3, with D uncertain. Between the trimmed V and J ends, which lost 3 bases and 1 base, there was a span of 7 bases. Germline CDR1 and CDR2: LNHDA and SQIVND (reference sequence). The CDR3 runs 14 residues. CDR3 protein: CASSMWASGNTIYF. CDR3 bases: TGTGCCAGTAGTATGTGGGCTTCTGGAAACACCATATATTTT.

The rearrangement links TRBV7-9 to TRBJ1-5; D not resolved. V lost 4 bases, J lost 1 base, and 14 bases lay in between. CDR1 is SEHNR and CDR2 is FQNEAQ in the germline V gene (reference sequence). The length of the CDR3 is 16 residues. The CDR3 reads CASSSDWRGSNQPQHF. The CDR3 nucleotides read TGTGCCAGCAGCTCCGACTGGCGTGGGAGCAATCAGCCCCAGCATTTT. The whole variable domain, remainder taken from reference TRBV7-9 and TRBJ1-5, is DTGVSQNPRHKITKRGQNVTFRCDPISEHNRLYWYRQTLGQGPEFLTYFQNEAQLEKSRLLSDRFSAERPKGSFSTLEIQRTEQGDSAMYLCASSSDWRGSNQPQHFGDGTRLSIL.

This clone was seen just once. The CDR3 loop reads CASSVTGTPVDEQYF. Here the CDR3 DNA reads TGTGCCAGCAGCGTAACCGGGACACCCGTTGACGAGCAGTACTTC. The V call is TRBV9, the J call TRBJ2-7, with D maybe TRBD1 (6 bases). Germline V gene data show CDR1 as SGDLS and CDR2 as YYNGEE. The CDR3 is 15 residues long. V lost 1 base and J 5 bases, leaving 16 bases between the germline ends.

The chain carries TRBV19 and TRBJ2-1; 8 positions agree with TRBD2. There are 15 residues in the CDR3. Germline values: CDR1 LNHDA, CDR2 SQIVND (reference sequence). J was trimmed by 9 bases and V by 6 bases; bases with no gene match: 13. DNA of the CDR3: TGTGCCAGTAGGGCAACTAGCGGCTCTCCGGGTGAGCAGTTCTTC. Translating gives CASRATSGSPGEQFF. The full variable domain, in which reference TRBV19 and TRBJ2-1 provide the parts outside the CDR3, is DGGITQSPKYLFRKEGQNVTLSCEQNLNHDAMYWYRQDPGQGLRLIYYSQIVNDFQKGDIAEGYSVSREKKESFPLTVTSAQKNPTAFYLCASRATSGSPGEQFFGPGTRLTVL.

CDR3 loop: CASSDRVTSGVTSTDTQYF. The CDR3 DNA is TGCGCCAGCAGCGATCGAGTGACTAGCGGGGTCACTAGCACAGATACGCAGTATTTT. This chain links TRBV4-3 with TRBJ2-3; 11 bases line up with TRBD2. There are 19 residues in the CDR3. From germline, CDR1 is LGHNA and CDR2 YSLEER. The V gene end was trimmed by 5 bases and the J gene end by 0 bases; junction bases not matched to a gene: 13.

Details on this clone: In the same sample, other DNA sequences code for this CDR3. V and J are TRBV19 and TRBJ1-6; TRBD1 matches 9 bases. The CDR3 runs 15 residues. With 5 bases clipped from V and 6 bases from J, the junction kept 5 bases outside the gene matches. In germline, CDR1 is LNHDA, CDR2 SQIVND (reference sequence). CDR3 in amino acids: CASSPPGQGNSPLHF. CDR3 bases: TGTGCCAGTAGTCCGCCGGGACAGGGTAATTCACCCCTCCACTTT.

The chain joins TRBV13 to TRBJ2-1; 9 nucleotides match TRBD2. Germline CDR1 reads PRHDT; CDR2 reads FYEKMQ (reference sequence). CDR3 size: 13 residues. The V gene end was trimmed by 6 bases and the J gene end by 7 bases; junction bases not matched to a gene: 4. CDR3 sequence: CASRLAGLNEQFF. CDR3 sequence (DNA): TGTGCCAGCAGACTAGCGGGTTTGAATGAGCAGTTCTTC.

The genes are TRBV30 and TRBJ1-5; 7 positions match TRBD1. The J segment lost 3 bases and the V segment lost 0 bases, leaving 2 bases of the junction unmatched. There are 14 residues in the CDR3. Germline-derived CDR1 and CDR2 are GTSNPN and SVGIG (reference sequence). The CDR3 sequence is CAWSVGTVNQPQHF. CDR3 nucleotide sequence: TGTGCCTGGAGTGTGGGGACAGTCAATCAGCCCCAGCATTTT.

Worth noting for this clone: A read error may produce the germline difference seen at one junction end. The chain employs TRBV27 and TRBJ2-3; 10 nucleotides agree with TRBD1. The CDR3 has 15 amino acids. Germline V CDR1 and CDR2: MNHEY, SMNVEV (reference sequence). CDR3 loop: CASSQRDRGTDTQYF. For the CDR3, the DNA is TGTGCCAGCAGTCAACGGGACAGGGGCACTGATACGCAGTATTTT.